The TCR beta chain described here comes from a study of beta chain features in type 1 diabetes. Findings and caveats of the study: It was among patients, rather than healthy donors, that naive, central memory and Treg TCRB repertoires appeared more similar.

About this clone: What it binds is not known.

The study reverse transcribed the entire isolated RNA, so it sequenced expressed TCRB transcripts. TCRdb's copy holds only in-frame clones and misses some; the assay was immunoSEQ multiplex PCR. The top ten clones hold about 0.05% of a sample with 200,000 to 250,000 clones, more than 65% of them seen once. Once sorted, every population was more than 95% pure. CDR3 length equals 16 residues. CDR1 is SGHTA, CDR2 FQGNSA, per germline. V shed 5 bases, J shed 9 bases, and the junction held 14 bases outside the gene matches. The TCR was taken from a man between 25 and 39 years old in good health. The specimen was naive CD4+ T cells from blood. This chain joins TRBV7-2 and TRBJ2-1; 9 bases agree with TRBD2. CDR3 region: CASSPRYGTSRGEQFF. CDR3 nucleotide sequence: TGTGCCAGCAGCCCGAGATACGGGACTAGCAGGGGTGAGCAGTTCTTC. The whole variable domain, filled in from reference TRBV7-2 and TRBJ2-1, reads GAGVSQSPSNKVTEKGKDVELRCDPISGHTALYWYRQSLGQGLEFLIYFQGNSAPDKSGLPSDRFSAERTGGSVSTLTIQRTQQEDSAVYLCASSPRYGTSRGEQFFGPGTRLTVL.